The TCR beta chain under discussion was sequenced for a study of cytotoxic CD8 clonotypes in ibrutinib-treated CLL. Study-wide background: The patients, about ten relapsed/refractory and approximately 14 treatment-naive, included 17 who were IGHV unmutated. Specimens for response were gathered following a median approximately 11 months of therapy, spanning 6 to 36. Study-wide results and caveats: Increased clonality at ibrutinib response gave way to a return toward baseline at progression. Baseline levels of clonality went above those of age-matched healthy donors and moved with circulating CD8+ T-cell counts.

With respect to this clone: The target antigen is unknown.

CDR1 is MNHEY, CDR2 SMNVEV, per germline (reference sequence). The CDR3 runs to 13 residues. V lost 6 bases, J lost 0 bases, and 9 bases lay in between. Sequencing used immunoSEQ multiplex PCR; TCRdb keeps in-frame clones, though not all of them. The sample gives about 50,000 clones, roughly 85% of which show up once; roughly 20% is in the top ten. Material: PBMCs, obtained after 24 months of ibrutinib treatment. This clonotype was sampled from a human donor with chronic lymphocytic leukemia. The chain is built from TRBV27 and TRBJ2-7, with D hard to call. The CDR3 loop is CASSRWDSYEQYF. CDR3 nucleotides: TGTGCCAGCAGCCGCTGGGACTCCTACGAGCAGTACTTC.